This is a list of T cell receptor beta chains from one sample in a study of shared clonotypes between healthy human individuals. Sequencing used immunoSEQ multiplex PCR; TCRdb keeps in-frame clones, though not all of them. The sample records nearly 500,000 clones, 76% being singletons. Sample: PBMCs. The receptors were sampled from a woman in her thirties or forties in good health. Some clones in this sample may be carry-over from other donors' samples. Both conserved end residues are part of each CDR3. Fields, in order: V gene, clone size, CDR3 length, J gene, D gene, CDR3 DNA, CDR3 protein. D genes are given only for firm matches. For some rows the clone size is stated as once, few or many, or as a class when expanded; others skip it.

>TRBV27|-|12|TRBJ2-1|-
TGTGCCAGCAGTTTGGAGTGGGGGCCTCAGTTCTTC
CASSLEWGPQFF
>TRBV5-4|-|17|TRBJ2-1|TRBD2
TGTGCCAGCAGCTTGGGGCTAGCGGGAGGGCCTAACAATGAGCAGTTCTTC
CASSLGLAGGPNNEQFF
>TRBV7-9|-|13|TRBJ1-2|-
TGTGCCAGCATCAACACCGGGTTCTATGGCTACACCTTC
CASINTGFYGYTF
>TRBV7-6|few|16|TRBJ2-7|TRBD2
TGTGCCAGCAGCGGATGGACTAGCGGGAACAACTACGAGCAGTACTTC
CASSGWTSGNNYEQYF
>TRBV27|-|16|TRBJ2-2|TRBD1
TGTGCCAGCAGAAACCCAGGGGGCAAGGGGGCCGGGGAGCTGTTTTTT
CASRNPGGKGAGELFF
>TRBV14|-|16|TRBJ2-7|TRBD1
TGTGCCAGCAGCAGTTTCGGACAGGACCTAGCCTACGAGCAGTACTTC
CASSSFGQDLAYEQYF
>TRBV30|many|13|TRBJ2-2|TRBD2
TGTGCCTCCACCCGGACTAGCACCGGGGAGCTGTTTTTT
CASTRTSTGELFF
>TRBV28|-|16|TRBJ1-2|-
TGTGCCAGCAGTTCCCGGAGAGAGGGGGGGCTTTATGGCTACACCTTC
CASSSRREGGLYGYTF
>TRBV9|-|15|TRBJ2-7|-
TGTGCCAGCAGCGTAGTGGGGGAAGGGGACTACGAGCAGTACTTC
CASSVVGEGDYEQYF
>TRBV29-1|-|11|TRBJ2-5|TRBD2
TGCAGCGTTGGGACTAGGGCAGCCCAGTACTTC
CSVGTRAAQYF
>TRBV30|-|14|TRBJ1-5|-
TGTGCCTGGAGTGAAAATTTGGGAAATCAGCCCCAGCATTTT
CAWSENLGNQPQHF
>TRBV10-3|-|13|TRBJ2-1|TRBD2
TGTGCCCTGGGACTAGCGGGACCACATGAGCAGTTCTTC
CALGLAGPHEQFF
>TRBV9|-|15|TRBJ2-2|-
TGTGCCAGCAGCGTCGGGGCCGCTCAAACCGGGGAGCTGTTTTTT
CASSVGAAQTGELFF
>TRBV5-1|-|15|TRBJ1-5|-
TGCGCCAGCAGCTTGGACGGCTATAGCAATCAGCCCCAGCATTTT
CASSLDGYSNQPQHF
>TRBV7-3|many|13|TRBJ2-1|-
TGTGCCAGCAGCTCCACGGGGGAAAATGAGCAGTTCTTC
CASSSTGENEQFF
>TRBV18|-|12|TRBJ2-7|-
TGTGCCAGCTCAACTACAACCTACGAGCAGTACTTC
CASSTTTYEQYF
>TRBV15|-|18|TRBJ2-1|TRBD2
TGTGCCACCAGCAGATACCGACCCGGACTAGCGGGGATGAATGAGCAGTTCTTC
CATSRYRPGLAGMNEQFF
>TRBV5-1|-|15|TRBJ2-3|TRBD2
TGCGCCACCCGAGGACTAGCCGCTAGCACAGATACGCAGTATTTT
CATRGLAASTDTQYF
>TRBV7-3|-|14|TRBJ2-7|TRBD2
TGTGCCAGCAGCTCGGGACTAGCGCCCTACGAGCAGTACTTC
CASSSGLAPYEQYF
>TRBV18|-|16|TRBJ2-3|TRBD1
TGTGCCAGCTCACGAGAGGCAGGGGGAAGCACAGATACGCAGTATTTT
CASSREAGGSTDTQYF
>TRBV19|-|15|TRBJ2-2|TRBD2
TGTGCCAGTAGTATCCAACTAGCGGAGGCCGGGGAGCTGTTTTTT
CASSIQLAEAGELFF
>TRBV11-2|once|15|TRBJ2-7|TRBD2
TGTGCCAGCAGCCCGGTGGCGGGAGCGTCCTACGAGCAGTACTTC
CASSPVAGASYEQYF
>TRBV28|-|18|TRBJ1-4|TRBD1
TGTGCCAGCAGTTCAGGGACAGGGGGCTTTACGGCTAATGAAAAACTGTTTTTT
CASSSGTGGFTANEKLFF
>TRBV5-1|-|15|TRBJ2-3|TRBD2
TGCGCCAGCACGCCTAGCGGCGCTAGCACAGATACGCAGTATTTT
CASTPSGASTDTQYF
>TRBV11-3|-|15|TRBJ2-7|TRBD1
TGTGCCAGCAGACAAAACAGGGGAACGTGCTACGAGCAGTACTTC
CASRQNRGTCYEQYF
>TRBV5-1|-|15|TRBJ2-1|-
TGCGCCAGCAGCTCCTCGCCTGGTAGCGCCAATGAGCAGTTCTTC
CASSSSPGSANEQFF
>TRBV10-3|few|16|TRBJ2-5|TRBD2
TGTGCCATCAGTGAGTCGGGGCTAGCGGGAAGGGAGACCCAGTACTTC
CAISESGLAGRETQYF
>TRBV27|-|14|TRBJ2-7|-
TGTGCCAGCAGTTTAACCCGCAGTCATTACGAGCAGTACTTC
CASSLTRSHYEQYF
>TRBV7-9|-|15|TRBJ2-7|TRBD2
TGTGCCAGCAGCTTCGAAGCGGGACGCTCCTACGAGCAGTACTTC
CASSFEAGRSYEQYF
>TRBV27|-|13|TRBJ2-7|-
TGTGCCAGCAGTCCCCCGGGCTCCTACGAGCAGTACTTC
CASSPPGSYEQYF
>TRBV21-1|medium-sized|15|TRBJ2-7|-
TGTGCCAGCAGCAAAGACGCAGCGGGAGCGGAAGAGCAGTACTTC
CASSKDAAGAEEQYF
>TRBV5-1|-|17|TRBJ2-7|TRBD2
TGCGCCAGCAGCTATAGCGGGAGAGCTATTGGTGCCTACGAGCAGTACTTC
CASSYSGRAIGAYEQYF
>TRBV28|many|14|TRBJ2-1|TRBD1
TGTGCCAGCAGTTCCTACAGGGGCAGGAATGAGCAGTTCTTC
CASSSYRGRNEQFF
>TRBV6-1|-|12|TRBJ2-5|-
TGTGCCAGCAGAGCAGGACAAGAGACCCAGTACTTC
CASRAGQETQYF
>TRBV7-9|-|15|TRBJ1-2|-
TGTGCCAGCAGCTTAGGACAGGCTCTTAACTATGGCTACACCTTC
CASSLGQALNYGYTF
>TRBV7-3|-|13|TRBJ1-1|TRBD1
TGTGCCAGCAGCCGTGACAGGGGGGATGTGGCTTTCTTT
CASSRDRGDVAFF
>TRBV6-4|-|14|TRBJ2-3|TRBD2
TGTGCCAGCTCTAGCGGGAGGGGTGCAGATACGCAGTATTTT
CASSSGRGADTQYF
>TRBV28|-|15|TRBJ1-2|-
TGTGCCAGCACCCGTAATTCCCCCGGTAAATATGGCTACACCTTC
CASTRNSPGKYGYTF
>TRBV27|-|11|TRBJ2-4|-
TGTGCCACCATACCTGGGGGCATTCAGTACTTC
CATIPGGIQYF
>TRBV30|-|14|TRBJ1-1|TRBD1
TGTGCCTGGAGTGACAGGGGGATGATCACTGAAGCTTTCTTT
CAWSDRGMITEAFF
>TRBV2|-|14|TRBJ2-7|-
TGTGCCAGCAGTGAAGGAGGGCCGTCCTACGAGCAGTACTTC
CASSEGGPSYEQYF
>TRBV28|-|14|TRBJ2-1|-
TGTGCCAGCAGTTTCCGCCTAGGGCTCAATGAGCAGTTCTTC
CASSFRLGLNEQFF
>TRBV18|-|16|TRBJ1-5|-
TGTGCCAGCTCACCGGAGACAGGCGATAGCAATCAGCCCCAGCATTTT
CASSPETGDSNQPQHF
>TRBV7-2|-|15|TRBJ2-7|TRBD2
TGTGCCAGCAGCTTACTAGCGGGAGTAATCCACGAGCAGTACTTC
CASSLLAGVIHEQYF
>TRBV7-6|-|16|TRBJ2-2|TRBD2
TGTGCCAGCACTCCAAGGCGGGGGGCTCGTACCGGGGAGCTGTTTTTT
CASTPRRGARTGELFF
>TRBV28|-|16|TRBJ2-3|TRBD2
TGTGCCAGCAGTGTCTCTAGCGGGAGTGGCACAGATACGCAGTATTTT
CASSVSSGSGTDTQYF
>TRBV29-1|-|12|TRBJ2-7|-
TGCAGCGTTGCGGTGCAGGCGGACGAGCAGTACTTC
CSVAVQADEQYF
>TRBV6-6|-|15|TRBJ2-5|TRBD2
TGTGCCAGCAGTTACTCGACGGAGGGAGGGGAGACCCAGTACTTC
CASSYSTEGGETQYF
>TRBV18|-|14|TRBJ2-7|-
TGTGCCAGCTCACTACAGGGTTTTCTGGACGAGCAGTACTTC
CASSLQGFLDEQYF
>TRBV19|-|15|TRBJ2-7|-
TGTGCCAGTAGTATGGGGGGGACAGCTGACTACGAGCAGTACTTC
CASSMGGTADYEQYF
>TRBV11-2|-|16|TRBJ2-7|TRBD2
TGTGCCAGCAGCCCGCCGGGGAGTGCGGGAGTTGGAGAGCAGTACTTC
CASSPPGSAGVGEQYF
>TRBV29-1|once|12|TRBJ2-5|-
TGCAGCGTTTCGGCCAACAGGGAGACCCAGTACTTC
CSVSANRETQYF
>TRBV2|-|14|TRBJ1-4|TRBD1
TGTGCCAGCAGTGTACAGGGGATTAATGAAAAACTGTTTTTT
CASSVQGINEKLFF
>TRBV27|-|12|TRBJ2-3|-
TGTGCCAGCAGTTTCAGCACAGATACGCAGTATTTT
CASSFSTDTQYF
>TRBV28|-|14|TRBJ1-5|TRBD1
TGTGCCACCACGAGGGGACAGGGGGCTCAGCCCCAGCATTTT
CATTRGQGAQPQHF
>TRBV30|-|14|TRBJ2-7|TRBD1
TGTGCCTGGAAGACCGGGACAGGGGACTACGAGCAGTACTTC
CAWKTGTGDYEQYF
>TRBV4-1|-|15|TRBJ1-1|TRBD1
TGCGCCAGCAGCCAGGGACAGGGGTTGGGCACTGAAGCTTTCTTT
CASSQGQGLGTEAFF
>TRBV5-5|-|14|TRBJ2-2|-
TGTGCCAGCAGCTTGGGGACGAAATCCGGGGAGCTGTTTTTT
CASSLGTKSGELFF